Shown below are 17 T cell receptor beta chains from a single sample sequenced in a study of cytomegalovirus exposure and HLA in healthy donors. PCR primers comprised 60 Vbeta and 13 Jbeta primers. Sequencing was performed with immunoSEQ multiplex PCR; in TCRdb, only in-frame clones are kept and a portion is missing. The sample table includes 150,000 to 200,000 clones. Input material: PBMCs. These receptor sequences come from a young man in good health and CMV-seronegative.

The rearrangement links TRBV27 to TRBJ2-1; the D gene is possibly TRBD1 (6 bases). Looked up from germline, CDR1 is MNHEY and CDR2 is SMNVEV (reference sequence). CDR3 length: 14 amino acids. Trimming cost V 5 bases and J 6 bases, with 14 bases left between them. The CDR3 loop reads CASSGYTGTNEQFF. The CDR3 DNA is TGTGCCAGCAGTGGATATACAGGGACCAATGAGCAGTTCTTC.

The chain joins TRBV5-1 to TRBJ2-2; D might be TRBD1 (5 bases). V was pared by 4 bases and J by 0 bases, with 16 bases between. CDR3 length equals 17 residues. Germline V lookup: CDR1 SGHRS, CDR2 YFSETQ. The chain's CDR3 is CASSRPTTAANTGELFF. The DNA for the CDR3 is TGCGCCAGCAGCCGACCGACGACAGCAGCGAACACCGGGGAGCTGTTTTTT.

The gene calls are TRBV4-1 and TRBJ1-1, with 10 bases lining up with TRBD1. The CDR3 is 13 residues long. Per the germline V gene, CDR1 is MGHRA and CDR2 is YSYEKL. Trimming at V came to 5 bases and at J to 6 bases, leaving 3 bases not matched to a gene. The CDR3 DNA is TGCGCCAGCAGCTCCGGGACAGGGGCTGAAGCTTTCTTT. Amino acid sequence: CASSSGTGAEAFF.

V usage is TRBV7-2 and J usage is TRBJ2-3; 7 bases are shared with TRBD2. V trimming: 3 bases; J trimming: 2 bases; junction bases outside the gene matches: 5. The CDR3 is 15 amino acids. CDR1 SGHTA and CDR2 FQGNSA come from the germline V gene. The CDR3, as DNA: TGTGCCAGCAGCTTTGTACTAGCGAACACAGATACGCAGTATTTT. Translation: CASSFVLANTDTQYF.

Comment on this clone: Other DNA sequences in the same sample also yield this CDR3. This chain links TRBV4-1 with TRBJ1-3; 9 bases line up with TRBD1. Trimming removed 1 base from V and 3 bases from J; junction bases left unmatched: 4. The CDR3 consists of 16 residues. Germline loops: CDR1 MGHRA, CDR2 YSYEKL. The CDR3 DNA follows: TGCGCCAGCAGCCAAGTGGGACAGGGCCTTGGAAACACCATATATTTT. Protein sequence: CASSQVGQGLGNTIYF.

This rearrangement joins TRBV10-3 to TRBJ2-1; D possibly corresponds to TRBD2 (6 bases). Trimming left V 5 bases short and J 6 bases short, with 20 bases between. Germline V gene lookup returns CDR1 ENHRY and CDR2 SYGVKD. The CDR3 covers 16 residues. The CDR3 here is CAISNSRDFQGNEQFF. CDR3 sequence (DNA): TGTGCCATCAGTAATTCCCGGGACTTCCAAGGCAATGAGCAGTTCTTC.

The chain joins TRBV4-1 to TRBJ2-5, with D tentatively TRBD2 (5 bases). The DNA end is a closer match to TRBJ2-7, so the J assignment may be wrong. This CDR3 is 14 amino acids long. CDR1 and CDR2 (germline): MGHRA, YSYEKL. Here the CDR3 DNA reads TGCGCCAGCAGCCAATTCGGGATTTTCTACGAGCAGTACTTC. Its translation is CASSQFGIFYEQYF.

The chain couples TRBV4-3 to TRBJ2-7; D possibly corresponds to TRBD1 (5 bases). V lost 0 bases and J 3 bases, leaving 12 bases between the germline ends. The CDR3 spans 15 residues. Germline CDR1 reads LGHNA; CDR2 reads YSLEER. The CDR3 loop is CASSQDQGGDYEQYF. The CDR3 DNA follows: TGCGCCAGCAGCCAAGATCAGGGCGGCGACTACGAGCAGTACTTC.

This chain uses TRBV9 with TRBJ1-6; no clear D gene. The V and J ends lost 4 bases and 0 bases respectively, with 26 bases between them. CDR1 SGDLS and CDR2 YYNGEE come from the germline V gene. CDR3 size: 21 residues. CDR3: CASSSAIGGFSRSSYNSPLHF. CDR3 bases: TGTGCCAGCAGCTCAGCCATAGGAGGATTTTCCCGAAGCTCCTATAATTCACCCCTCCACTTT.

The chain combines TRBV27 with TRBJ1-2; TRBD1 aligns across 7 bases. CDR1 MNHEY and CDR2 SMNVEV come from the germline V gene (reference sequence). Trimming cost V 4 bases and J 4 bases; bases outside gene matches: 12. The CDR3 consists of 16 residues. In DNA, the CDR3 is TGTGCCAGCAGTTCTTTCGACAGGGATTCTGGCTATGGCTACACCTTC. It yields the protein CASSSFDRDSGYGYTF.

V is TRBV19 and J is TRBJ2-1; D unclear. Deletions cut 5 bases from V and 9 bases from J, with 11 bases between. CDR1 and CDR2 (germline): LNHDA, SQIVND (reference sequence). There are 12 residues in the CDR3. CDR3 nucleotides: TGTGCCAGTAGTCCAAGGCGAGGTGAGCAGTTCTTC. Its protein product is CASSPRRGEQFF.

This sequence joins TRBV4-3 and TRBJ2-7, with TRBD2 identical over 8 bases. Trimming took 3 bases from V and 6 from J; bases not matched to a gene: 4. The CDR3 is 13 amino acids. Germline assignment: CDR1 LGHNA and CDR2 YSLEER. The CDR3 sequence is CASSQRTSGEQYF. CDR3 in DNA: TGCGCCAGCAGCCAGCGAACTAGCGGCGAGCAGTACTTC.

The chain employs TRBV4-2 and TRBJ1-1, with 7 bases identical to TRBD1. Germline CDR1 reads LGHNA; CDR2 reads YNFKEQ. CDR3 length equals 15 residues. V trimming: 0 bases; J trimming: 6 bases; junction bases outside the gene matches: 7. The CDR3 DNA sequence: TGTGCCAGCAGCCAAGAAGGAGGAACAGGGGCTGAAGCTTTCTTT. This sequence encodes CASSQEGGTGAEAFF.

CDR3 DNA sequence: TGCAGCGTTGACATAGCGGGAGGGCCCAGTTACAATGAGCAGTTCTTC. This gives the protein CSVDIAGGPSYNEQFF. This sequence joins TRBV29-1 and TRBJ2-1; 11 nucleotides align to TRBD2. Germline V gene data show CDR1 as SQVTM and CDR2 as ANQGSEA. The CDR3 has 16 amino acids. V dropped 3 bases and J dropped 4; count of bases not matched to a gene: 8.

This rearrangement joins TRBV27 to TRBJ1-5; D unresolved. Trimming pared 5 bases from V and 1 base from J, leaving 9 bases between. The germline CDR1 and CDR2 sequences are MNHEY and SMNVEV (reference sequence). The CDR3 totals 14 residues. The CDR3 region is CASSAARSNQPQHF. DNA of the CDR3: TGTGCCAGCAGTGCGGCGAGGAGCAATCAGCCCCAGCATTTT.

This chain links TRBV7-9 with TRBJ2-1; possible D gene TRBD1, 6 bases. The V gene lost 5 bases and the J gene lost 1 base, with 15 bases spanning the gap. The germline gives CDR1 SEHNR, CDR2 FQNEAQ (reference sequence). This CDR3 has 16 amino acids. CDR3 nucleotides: TGTGCCAGCAGCCCTCGGGACACTCGTTCCTACAATGAGCAGTTCTTC. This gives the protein CASSPRDTRSYNEQFF.

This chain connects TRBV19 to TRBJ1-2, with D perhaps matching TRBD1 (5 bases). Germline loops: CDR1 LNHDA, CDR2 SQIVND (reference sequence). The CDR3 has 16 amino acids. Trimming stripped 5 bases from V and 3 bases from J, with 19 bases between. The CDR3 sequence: CASSELPRGSYYGYTF. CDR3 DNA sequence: TGTGCCAGTAGTGAACTCCCGCGGGGCTCCTACTATGGCTACACCTTC.